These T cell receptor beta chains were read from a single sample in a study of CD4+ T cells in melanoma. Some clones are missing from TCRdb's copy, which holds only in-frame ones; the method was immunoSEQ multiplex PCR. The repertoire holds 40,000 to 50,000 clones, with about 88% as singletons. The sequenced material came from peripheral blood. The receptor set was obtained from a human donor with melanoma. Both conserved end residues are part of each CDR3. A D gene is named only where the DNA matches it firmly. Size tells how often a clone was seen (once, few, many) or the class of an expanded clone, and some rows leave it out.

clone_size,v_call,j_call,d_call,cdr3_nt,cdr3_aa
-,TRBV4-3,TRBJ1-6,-,TGCGCCAGCAGCCAAGATCCAGGGGCCTGGACAGCATATAATTCACCCCTCCACTTT,CASSQDPGAWTAYNSPLHF
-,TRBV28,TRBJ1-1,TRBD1,TGTGCCAGCAGTTTAAACAGGGGTGTGAACACTGAAGCTTTCTTT,CASSLNRGVNTEAFF
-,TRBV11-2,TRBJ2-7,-,TGTGCCAGCAGCAACCGGGACTTCTCCTACGAGCAGTACTTC,CASSNRDFSYEQYF
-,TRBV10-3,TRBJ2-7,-,TGTGCCATCGGGACCCTAGAGCTCCAGTACTTC,CAIGTLELQYF
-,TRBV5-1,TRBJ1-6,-,TGCGCCAGCAGCCTGGACAGTTTTAATTCACCCCTCCACTTT,CASSLDSFNSPLHF
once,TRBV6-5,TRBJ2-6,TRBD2,TGTGCCAGCGGGGGGGGTGGGGCCAACGTCCTGACTTTC,CASGGGGANVLTF
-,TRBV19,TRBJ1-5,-,TGTGCCAGTAGCGGCCTGGGTGGGAGGGGAGATCAGCCCCAGCATTTT,CASSGLGGRGDQPQHF
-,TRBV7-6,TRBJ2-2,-,TGTGCTAGCAGCTTAGCCACGGGACCCGGGGAGCTGTTTTTT,CASSLATGPGELFF
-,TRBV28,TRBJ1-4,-,TGTGCCAGCCTGGGGGGGACTAATGAAAAACTGTTTTTT,CASLGGTNEKLFF
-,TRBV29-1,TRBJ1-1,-,TGCAGCGTCGCGAGGGGGAGGTCCACTGAAGCTTTCTTT,CSVARGRSTEAFF
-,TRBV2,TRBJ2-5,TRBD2,TGTGCCAGCAGGACTAGCGGGGGGTCCCAAGAGACCCAGCACTTC,CASRTSGGSQETQHF
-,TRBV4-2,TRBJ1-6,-,TGTGCCAGCAGCGACGGCCCGTATTCACCCCTCCACTTT,CASSDGPYSPLHF
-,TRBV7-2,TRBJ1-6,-,TGTGCCAGCAGCTTAGAGTTGGGGCGGGAAAGATCACCCCTCCACTTT,CASSLELGRERSPLHF
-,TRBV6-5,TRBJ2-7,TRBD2,TGTGCCAGCAGTTACGGGACTAGCGAGTCCTACGAGCAGTACTTC,CASSYGTSESYEQYF
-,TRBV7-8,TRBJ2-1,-,TGTGCCAGCAGCTTAGTGGGGGGCCCCGTCAATGAGCAGTTCTTC,CASSLVGGPVNEQFF
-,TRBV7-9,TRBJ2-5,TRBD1,TGTGCCAGCAGCTTAGTGGACAGGGTTCGCCGGGTCCAAAAGACCCAGTACTTC,CASSLVDRVRRVQKTQYF